This T cell receptor beta chain was captured in a study of CD8 T cells in ankylosing spondylitis. Findings and limits, study-wide: A motif of eight highly homologous TCR beta variants was seen as apparently characteristic of ankylosing spondylitis blood. Clones that were linked to disease were CD8+ and were relatively rare in peripheral blood.

Making the TCR beta libraries involved quantitative 5'-RACE with molecular barcodes. A single record per CDR3 protein comes from TCRdb applying MiXCR to the 5' RACE reads. This table holds around 770,000 distinct CDR3 sequences, under 20% found once. This clonotype was seen only a few times. The antigen is unknown. The specimen was blood, either unsorted or a sorted T cell fraction (not recorded which). This clonotype was obtained from a male donor with ankylosing spondylitis.

The CDR3 sequence: CASSQDLGLSTDTQYF. The CDR3 nucleotides read TGTGCCAGCAGCCAAGATTTAGGACTCAGCACAGATACGCAGTATTTT. The chain carries TRBV3-1 and TRBJ2-3; D might be TRBD2 (5 bases). Trimming shortened V by 0 bases and J by 0 bases, and 10 bases separated the two germline ends. Per germline, CDR1 LGHDT and CDR2 YNNKEL (reference sequence). The CDR3 covers 16 residues.